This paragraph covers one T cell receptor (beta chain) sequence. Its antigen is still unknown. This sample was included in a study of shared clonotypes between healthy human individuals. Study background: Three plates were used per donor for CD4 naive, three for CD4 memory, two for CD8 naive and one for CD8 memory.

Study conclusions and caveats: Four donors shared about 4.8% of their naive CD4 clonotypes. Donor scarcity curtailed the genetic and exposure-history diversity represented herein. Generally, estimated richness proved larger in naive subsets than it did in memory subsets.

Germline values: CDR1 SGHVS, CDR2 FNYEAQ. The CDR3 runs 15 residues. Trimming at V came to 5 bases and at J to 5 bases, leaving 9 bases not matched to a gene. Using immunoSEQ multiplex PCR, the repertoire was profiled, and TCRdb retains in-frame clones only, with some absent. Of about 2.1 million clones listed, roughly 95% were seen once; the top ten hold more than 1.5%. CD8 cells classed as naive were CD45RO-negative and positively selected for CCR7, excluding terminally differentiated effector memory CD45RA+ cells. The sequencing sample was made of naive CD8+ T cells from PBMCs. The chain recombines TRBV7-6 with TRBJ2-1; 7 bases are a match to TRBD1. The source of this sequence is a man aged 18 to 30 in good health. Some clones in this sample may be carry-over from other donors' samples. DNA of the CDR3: TGTGCCAGCAGCGGCAGACAGGGCCTCAACAATGAGCAGTTCTTC. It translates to CASSGRQGLNNEQFF.